This T cell receptor beta chain was sequenced during a study of blood T cell dynamics during melanoma immunotherapy. Specified time point: week 3, after first cycle of checkpoint inhibitor. As regards this clone: Other DNA variants within this sample encode the same CDR3.

Every bulk PBMC sample received the same 350 ng of DNA. Sequencing was performed with immunoSEQ multiplex PCR; in TCRdb, only in-frame clones are kept and a portion is missing. This table holds several thousand clones, 88% found once. The source was blood, collected from a patient treated with checkpoint blockade. This sequence was found in a human donor with melanoma.

CDR3 coding DNA: TGTGCCAGCAGCTTATCTCCGGGAGTGGGCAATGAGCAGTTCTTC. Protein sequence: CASSLSPGVGNEQFF. The chain combines TRBV7-2 with TRBJ2-1, with TRBD2 as a possible D gene (6 bases). The V end was cut by 2 bases, the J end by 6 bases, with 14 bases between. CDR1 SGHTA and CDR2 FQGNSA come from the germline V gene. The CDR3 contains 15 residues.